The 5 T cell receptor beta chains listed next were all sequenced from one sample in a study of human T cells and chemical hapten exposure. Within the library, unique molecular identifiers were attached to each individual cDNA molecule. TCRdb passed the reads through MiXCR, listing each CDR3 protein once. The table records more than 100,000 distinct CDR3 sequences, 8.5% of them present only once. RNA extraction used unfractionated whole blood as the source of total RNA. Sequencing was done on a sample of whole blood. The receptors come from a human donor in good health. Some clones in this sample may be carry-over from other donors' samples.

V and J are TRBV4-2 and TRBJ2-5, with 11 bases fitting TRBD2. The junction had 11 bases not matched to a gene; V was cut back by 4 bases and J by 1 base. The CDR3 runs to 18 residues. Germline lookup yields CDR1 LGHNA and CDR2 YNFKEQ. CDR3 nucleotides: TGTGCCAGCAGCCCATTCCCCGCGGGACTAGCGGTCCAAGAGACCCAGTACTTC. Protein sequence: CASSPFPAGLAVQETQYF.

V and J are TRBV12-3 or TRBV12-4 and TRBJ1-5; D is unresolved. This CDR3 has 20 amino acids. Trimming took 5 bases from V and 2 from J, leaving 28 bases between them. CDR3 sequence (DNA): TGTGCCAGCAGTGGCCCCGACTATGATGGGGTCCCAAGTGGCAATCAGCCCCAGCATTTT. It translates to CASSGPDYDGVPSGNQPQHF.

There are a few counts of this clonotype. This chain connects TRBV2 to TRBJ2-7; 9 bases line up with TRBD1. The CDR3 totals 14 residues. Per the germline V gene, CDR1 is SNHLY and CDR2 is FYNNEI. Trimming took 7 bases from V and 1 from J; bases not matched to a gene: 5. The CDR3: CASTPGTGSYEQYF. In DNA form, the CDR3 reads TGTGCCAGCACCCCCGGGACAGGGTCCTACGAGCAGTACTTC.

The chain couples TRBV6-5 to TRBJ2-4, with D perhaps TRBD2 (6 bases). CDR3 length: 16 residues. Between the trimmed V and J ends, which lost 3 bases and 8 bases, there was a span of 20 bases. From germline, CDR1 is MNHEY and CDR2 SVGAGI. DNA of the CDR3: TGTGCCAGCAGTTATGGGGGGTTCATGCCCGGGGACATTCAGTACTTC. Amino acids: CASSYGGFMPGDIQYF.

This clonotype was counted at least ten times. V usage is TRBV7-2 and J usage is TRBJ2-5, with 7 positions matching TRBD1. V was pared by 5 bases and J by 2 bases, with 11 bases of the junction left unmatched. This CDR3 is 16 amino acids long. Germline loops: CDR1 SGHTA, CDR2 FQGNSA. The CDR3 sequence: CASSPPKPGQQETQYF. The CDR3, as DNA: TGTGCCAGCAGCCCTCCCAAACCGGGACAGCAAGAGACCCAGTACTTC.